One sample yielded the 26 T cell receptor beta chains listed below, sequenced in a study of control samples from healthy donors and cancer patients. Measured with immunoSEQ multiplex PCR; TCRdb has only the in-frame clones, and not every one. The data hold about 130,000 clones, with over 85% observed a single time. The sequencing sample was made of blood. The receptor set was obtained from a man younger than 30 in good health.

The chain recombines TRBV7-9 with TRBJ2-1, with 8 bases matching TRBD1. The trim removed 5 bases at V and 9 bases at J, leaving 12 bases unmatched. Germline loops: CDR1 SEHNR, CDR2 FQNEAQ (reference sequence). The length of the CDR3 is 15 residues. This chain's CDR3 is CASSAMDREESEQFF. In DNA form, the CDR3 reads TGTGCCAGCAGCGCCATGGACAGGGAAGAGAGTGAGCAGTTCTTC.

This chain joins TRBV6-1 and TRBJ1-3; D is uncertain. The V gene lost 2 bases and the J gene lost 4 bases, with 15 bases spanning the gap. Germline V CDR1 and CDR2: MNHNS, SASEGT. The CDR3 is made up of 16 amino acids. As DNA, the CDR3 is TGTGCCAGCAGTGAATCGGTAGGCTACTCCGGAAACACCATATATTTT. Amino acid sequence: CASSESVGYSGNTIYF.

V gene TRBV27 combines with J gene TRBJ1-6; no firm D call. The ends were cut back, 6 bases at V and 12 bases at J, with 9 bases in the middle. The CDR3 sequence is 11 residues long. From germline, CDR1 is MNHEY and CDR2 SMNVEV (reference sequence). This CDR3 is CASSRFRPLHF. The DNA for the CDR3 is TGTGCCAGCAGCCGTTTCAGACCCCTCCACTTT.

The CDR3 DNA reads TGTGCCATCACCTACCTCCGGGACAGGGGGGAAGCTTTCTTT. This codes for CAITYLRDRGEAFF. The J gene is TRBJ1-1, the V gene TRBV10-3; 11 bases are shared with TRBD1. The length of the CDR3 is 14 residues. With V trimmed by 7 bases and J by 8 bases, 9 bases remained unmatched. CDR1 and CDR2 (germline): ENHRY, SYGVKD.

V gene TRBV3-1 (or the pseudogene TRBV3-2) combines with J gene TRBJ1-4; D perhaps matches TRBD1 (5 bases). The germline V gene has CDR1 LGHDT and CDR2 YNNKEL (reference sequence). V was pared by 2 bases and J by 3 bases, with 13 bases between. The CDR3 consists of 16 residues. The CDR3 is CASSQNSGQSNEKLFF. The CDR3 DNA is TGTGCCAGCAGCCAAAACTCGGGGCAGTCTAATGAAAAACTGTTTTTT.

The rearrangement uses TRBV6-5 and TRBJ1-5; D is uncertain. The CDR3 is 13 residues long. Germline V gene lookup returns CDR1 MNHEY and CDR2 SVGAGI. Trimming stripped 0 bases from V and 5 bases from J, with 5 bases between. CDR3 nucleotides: TGTGCCAGCAGTTACTCACGGGATCAGCCCCAGCATTTT. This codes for CASSYSRDQPQHF.

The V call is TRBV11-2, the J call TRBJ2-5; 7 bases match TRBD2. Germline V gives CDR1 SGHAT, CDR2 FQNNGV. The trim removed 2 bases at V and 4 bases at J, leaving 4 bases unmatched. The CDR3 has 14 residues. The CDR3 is CASSLPGLRETQYF. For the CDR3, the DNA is TGTGCCAGCAGCTTACCGGGACTACGAGAGACCCAGTACTTC.

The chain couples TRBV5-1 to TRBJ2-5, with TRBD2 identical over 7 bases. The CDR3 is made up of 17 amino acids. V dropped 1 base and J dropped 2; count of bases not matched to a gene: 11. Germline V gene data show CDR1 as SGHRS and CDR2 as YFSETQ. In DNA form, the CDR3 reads TGCGCCAGCAGCTTGAACCCCTTGGGGGGGGAACAAGAGACCCAGTACTTC. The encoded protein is CASSLNPLGGEQETQYF.

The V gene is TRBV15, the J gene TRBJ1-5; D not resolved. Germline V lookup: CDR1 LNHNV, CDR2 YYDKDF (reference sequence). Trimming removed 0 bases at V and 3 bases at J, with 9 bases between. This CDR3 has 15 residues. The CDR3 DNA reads TGTGCCACCAGCAGAGATCGGCAGGTCAATCAGCCCCAGCATTTT. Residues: CATSRDRQVNQPQHF.

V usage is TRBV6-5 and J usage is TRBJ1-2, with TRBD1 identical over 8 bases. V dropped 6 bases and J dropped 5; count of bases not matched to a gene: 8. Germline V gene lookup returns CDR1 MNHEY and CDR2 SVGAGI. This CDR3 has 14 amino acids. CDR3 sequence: CASSGQGNGYGYTF. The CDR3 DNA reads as TGTGCCAGCAGCGGACAGGGCAATGGGTATGGCTACACCTTC.

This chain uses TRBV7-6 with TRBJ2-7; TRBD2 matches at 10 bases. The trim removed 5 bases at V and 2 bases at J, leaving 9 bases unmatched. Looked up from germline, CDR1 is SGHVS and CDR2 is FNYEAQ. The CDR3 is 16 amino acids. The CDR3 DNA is TGTGCCAGCAGCCCCACAATAGCGGGGGGACCCTACGAGCAGTACTTC. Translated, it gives CASSPTIAGGPYEQYF.

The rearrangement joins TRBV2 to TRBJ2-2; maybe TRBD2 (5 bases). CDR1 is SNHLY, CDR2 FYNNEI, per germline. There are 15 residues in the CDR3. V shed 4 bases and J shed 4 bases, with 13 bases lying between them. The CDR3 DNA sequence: TGTGCCAGCAGTGGGGGTCTACGGGGCACCGGGGAGCTGTTTTTT. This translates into CASSGGLRGTGELFF.

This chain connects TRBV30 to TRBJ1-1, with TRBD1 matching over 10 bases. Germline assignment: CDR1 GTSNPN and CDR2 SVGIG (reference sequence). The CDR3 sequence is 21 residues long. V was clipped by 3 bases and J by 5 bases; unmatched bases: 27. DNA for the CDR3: TGTGCCTGGAGCCCGACGAGAAGCGTTCCCAGGACAGGGGGATTGGGGACTGAAGCTTTCTTT. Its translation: CAWSPTRSVPRTGGLGTEAFF.

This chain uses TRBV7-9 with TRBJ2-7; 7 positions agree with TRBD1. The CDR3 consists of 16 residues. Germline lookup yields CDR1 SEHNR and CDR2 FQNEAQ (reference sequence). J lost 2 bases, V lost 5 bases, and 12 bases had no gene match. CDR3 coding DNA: TGTGCCAGCAGCCCACACCCCTACAGGGGAACCTACGAGCAGTACTTC. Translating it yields CASSPHPYRGTYEQYF.

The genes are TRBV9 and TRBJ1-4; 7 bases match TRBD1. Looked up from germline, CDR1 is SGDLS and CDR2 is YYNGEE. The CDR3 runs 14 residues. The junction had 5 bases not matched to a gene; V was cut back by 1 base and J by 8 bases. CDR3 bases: TGTGCCAGCAGCGTACAGGGGGGTGGCGAAAAACTGTTTTTT. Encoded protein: CASSVQGGGEKLFF.

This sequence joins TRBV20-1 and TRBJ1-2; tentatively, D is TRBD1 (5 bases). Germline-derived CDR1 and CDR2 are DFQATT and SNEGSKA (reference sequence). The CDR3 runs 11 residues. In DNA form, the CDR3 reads TGCTCTTTCTCGGGACACTATGGCTACACCTTC. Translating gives CSFSGHYGYTF.

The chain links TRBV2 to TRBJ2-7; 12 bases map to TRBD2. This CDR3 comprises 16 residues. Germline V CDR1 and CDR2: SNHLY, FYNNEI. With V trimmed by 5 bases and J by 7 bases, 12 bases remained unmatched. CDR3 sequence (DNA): TGTGCCAGCAGTTTGACTAGCGGGGGCCCCCTGTGGGAGCAGTACTTC. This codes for CASSLTSGGPLWEQYF.

CDR3 region: CASSLLASGGPWNEQFF. The CDR3, as DNA: TGTGCCAGCAGCTTGTTGGCTAGCGGGGGGCCGTGGAATGAGCAGTTCTTC. The chain recombines TRBV5-6 with TRBJ2-1; 11 bases align to TRBD2. The junction had 10 bases not matched to a gene; V was cut back by 1 base and J by 7 bases. This CDR3 has 17 residues. Germline assignment: CDR1 SGHDT and CDR2 YYEEEE.

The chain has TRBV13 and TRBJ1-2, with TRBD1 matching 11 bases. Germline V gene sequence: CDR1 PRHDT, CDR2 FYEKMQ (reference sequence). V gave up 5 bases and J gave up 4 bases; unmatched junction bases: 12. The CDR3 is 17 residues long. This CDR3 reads CASSPIGQGAVFYGYTF. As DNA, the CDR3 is TGTGCCAGCAGCCCCATCGGACAGGGGGCGGTCTTCTATGGCTACACCTTC. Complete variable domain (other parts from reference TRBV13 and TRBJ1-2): AAGVIQSPRHLIKEKRETATLKCYPIPRHDTVYWYQQGPGQDPQFLISFYEKMQSDKGSIPDRFSAQQFSDYHSELNMSSLELGDSALYFCASSPIGQGAVFYGYTFGSGTRLTVV.

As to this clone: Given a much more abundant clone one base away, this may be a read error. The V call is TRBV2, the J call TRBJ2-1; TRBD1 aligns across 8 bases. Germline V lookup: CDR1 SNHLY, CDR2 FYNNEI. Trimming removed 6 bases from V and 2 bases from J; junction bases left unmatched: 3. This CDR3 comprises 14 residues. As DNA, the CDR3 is TGTGCCAGCAGGGCGGGACAGGCCTACAATGAGCAGTTCTTC. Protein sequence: CASRAGQAYNEQFF.

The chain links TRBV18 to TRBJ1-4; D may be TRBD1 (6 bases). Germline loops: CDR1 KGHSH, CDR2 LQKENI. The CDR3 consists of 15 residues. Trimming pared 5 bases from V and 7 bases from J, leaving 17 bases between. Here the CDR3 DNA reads TGTGCCAGCTCATCAGGGGTCCCAAATGTTGAAAAACTGTTTTTT. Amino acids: CASSSGVPNVEKLFF.

The CDR3 sequence is CASSIPGLAGNTIYF. CDR3 in DNA: TGTGCCAGTAGTATCCCAGGACTCGCGGGAAACACCATATATTTT. This sequence joins TRBV19 and TRBJ1-3, with no clear D. The CDR3 has 15 residues. The V end was cut by 3 bases, the J end by 4 bases, with 13 bases between. Germline values: CDR1 LNHDA, CDR2 SQIVND (reference sequence). Filled out from reference TRBV19 and TRBJ1-3, the complete variable domain reads DGGITQSPKYLFRKEGQNVTLSCEQNLNHDAMYWYRQDPGQGLRLIYYSQIVNDFQKGDIAEGYSVSREKKESFPLTVTSAQKNPTAFYLCASSIPGLAGNTIYFGEGSWLTVV.

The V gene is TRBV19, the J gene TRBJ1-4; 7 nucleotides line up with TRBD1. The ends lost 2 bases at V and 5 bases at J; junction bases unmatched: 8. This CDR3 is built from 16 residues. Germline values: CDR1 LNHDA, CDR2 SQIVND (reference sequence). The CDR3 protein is CASSILSGTVNEKLFF. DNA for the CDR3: TGTGCCAGTAGTATATTGTCCGGGACAGTGAATGAAAAACTGTTTTTT.

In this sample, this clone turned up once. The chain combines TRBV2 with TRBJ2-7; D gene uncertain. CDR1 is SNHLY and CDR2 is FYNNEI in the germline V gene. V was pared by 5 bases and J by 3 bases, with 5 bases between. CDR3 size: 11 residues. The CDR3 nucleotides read TGTGCCAGCAGTCAGAACTACGAGCAGTACTTC. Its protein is CASSQNYEQYF.

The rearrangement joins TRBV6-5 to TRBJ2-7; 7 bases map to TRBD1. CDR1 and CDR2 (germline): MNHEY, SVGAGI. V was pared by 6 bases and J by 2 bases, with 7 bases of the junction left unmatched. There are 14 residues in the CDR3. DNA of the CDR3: TGTGCCAGCAGCCTCGGGGACAGCCCCTACGAGCAGTACTTC. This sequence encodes CASSLGDSPYEQYF.

The CDR3 is CASSQGGGPLAKNIQYF. The CDR3 DNA reads TGCGCCAGCAGCCAGGGCGGGGGGCCCCTAGCCAAAAACATTCAGTACTTC. The chain employs TRBV4-1 and TRBJ2-4, with 8 nucleotides matching TRBD2. This CDR3 contains 17 residues. Unmatched junction bases numbered 7, after V lost 3 bases and J lost 0 bases. Germline lookup yields CDR1 MGHRA and CDR2 YSYEKL.